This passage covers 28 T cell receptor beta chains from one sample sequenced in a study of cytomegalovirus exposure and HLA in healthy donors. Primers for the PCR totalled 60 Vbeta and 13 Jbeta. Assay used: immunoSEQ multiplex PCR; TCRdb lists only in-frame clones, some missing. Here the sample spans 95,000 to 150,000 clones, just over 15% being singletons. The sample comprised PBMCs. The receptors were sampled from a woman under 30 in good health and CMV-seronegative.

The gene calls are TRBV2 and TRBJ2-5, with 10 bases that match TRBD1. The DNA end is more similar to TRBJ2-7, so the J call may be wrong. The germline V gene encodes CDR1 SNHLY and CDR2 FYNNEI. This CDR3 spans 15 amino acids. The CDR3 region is CASSGGGTGVSEQYF. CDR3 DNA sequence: TGTGCCAGCAGTGGTGGCGGGACAGGGGTTTCCGAGCAGTACTTC.

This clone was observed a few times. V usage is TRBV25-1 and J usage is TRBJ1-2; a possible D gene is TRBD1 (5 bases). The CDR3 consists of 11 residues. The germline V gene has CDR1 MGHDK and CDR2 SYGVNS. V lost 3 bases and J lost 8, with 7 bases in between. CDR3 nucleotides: TGTGCCAGCAGTGAGGGGGGAGGCTACACCTTC. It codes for CASSEGGGYTF.

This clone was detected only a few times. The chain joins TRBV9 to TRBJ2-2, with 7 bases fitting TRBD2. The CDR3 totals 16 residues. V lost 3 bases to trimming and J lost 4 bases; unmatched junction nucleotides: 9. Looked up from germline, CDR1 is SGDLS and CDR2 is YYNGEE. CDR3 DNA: TGTGCCAGCAGCGGGTGGGGGGGAGAATCCACCGGGGAGCTGTTTTTT. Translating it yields CASSGWGGESTGELFF.

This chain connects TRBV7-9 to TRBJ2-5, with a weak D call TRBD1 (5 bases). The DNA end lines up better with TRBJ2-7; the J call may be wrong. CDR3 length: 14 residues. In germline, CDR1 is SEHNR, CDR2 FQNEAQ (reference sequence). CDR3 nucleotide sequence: TGTGCCAGCAGCTTCCGCCAGGGCCCCTACGAGCAGTACTTC. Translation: CASSFRQGPYEQYF.

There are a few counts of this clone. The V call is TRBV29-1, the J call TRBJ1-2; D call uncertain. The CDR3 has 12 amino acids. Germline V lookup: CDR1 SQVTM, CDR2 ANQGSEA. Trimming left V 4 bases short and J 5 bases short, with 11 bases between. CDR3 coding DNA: TGCAGCGTTGTGGTACTCAATTATGGCTACACCTTC. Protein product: CSVVVLNYGYTF.

CDR3 sequence (DNA): TGTGCCAGCAGCCAATTTGAAGACACTGGCAATCAGCCCCAGCATTTT. This codes for CASSQFEDTGNQPQHF. J is TRBJ1-5 and V is TRBV16; the D is unclear. The CDR3 is 16 amino acids. Germline assignment: CDR1 KGHSY and CDR2 FQNENV. Deletions cut 1 base from V and 2 bases from J, with 12 bases between.

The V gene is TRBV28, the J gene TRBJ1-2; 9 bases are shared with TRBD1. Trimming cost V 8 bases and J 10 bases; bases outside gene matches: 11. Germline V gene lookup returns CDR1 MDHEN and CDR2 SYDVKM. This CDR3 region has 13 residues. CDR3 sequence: CASHPGQGLAYTF. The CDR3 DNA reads TGTGCCAGCCATCCGGGACAGGGTTTGGCCTACACCTTC.

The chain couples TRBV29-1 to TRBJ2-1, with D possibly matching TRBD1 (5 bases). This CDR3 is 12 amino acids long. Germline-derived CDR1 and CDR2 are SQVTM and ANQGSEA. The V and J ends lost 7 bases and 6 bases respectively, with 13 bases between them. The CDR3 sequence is CSGGRGGNEQFF. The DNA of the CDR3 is TGCAGCGGAGGTAGGGGCGGCAATGAGCAGTTCTTC.

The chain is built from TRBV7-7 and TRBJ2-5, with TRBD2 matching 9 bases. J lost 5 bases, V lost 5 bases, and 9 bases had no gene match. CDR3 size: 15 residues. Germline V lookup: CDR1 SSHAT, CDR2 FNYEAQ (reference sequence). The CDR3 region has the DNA TGTGCCAGCAGCCGCGGGGGGGTCTCAGGGGAGACCCAGTACTTC. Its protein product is CASSRGGVSGETQYF.

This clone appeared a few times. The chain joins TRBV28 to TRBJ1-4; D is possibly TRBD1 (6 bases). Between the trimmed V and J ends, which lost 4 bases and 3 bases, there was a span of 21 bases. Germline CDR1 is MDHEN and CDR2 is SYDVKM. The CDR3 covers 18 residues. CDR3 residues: CASSSTGGASVANEKLFF. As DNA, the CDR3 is TGTGCCAGCAGTTCGACGGGGGGCGCGAGTGTTGCTAATGAAAAACTGTTTTTT.

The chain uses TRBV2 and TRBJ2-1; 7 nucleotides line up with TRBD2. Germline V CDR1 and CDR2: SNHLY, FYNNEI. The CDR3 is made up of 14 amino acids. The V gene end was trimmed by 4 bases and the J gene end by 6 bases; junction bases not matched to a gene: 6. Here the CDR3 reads CASSAERDGNEQFF. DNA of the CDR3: TGTGCCAGCAGTGCAGAGCGGGACGGCAATGAGCAGTTCTTC.

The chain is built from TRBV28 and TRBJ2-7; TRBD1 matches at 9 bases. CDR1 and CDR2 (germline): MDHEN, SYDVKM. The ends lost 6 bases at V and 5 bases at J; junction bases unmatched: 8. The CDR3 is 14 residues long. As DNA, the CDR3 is TGTGCCAGCAGGTCGGGACAGGGTAGCCACGAGCAGTACTTC. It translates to CASRSGQGSHEQYF.

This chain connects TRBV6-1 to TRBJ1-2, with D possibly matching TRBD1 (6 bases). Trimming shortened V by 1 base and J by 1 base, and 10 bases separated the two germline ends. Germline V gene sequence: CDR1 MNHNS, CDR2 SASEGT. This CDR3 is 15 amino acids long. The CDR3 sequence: CASSEEGHLNYGYTF. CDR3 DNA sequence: TGTGCCAGCAGTGAAGAGGGACATCTTAACTATGGCTACACCTTC.

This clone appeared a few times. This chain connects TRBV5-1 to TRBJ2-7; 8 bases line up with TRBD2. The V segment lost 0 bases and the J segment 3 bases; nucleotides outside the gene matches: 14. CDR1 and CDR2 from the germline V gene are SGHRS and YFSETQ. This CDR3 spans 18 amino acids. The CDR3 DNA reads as TGCGCCAGCAGCTTGGAGGTCTCGGTGCGGGAGGATTACTACGAGCAGTACTTC. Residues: CASSLEVSVREDYYEQYF.

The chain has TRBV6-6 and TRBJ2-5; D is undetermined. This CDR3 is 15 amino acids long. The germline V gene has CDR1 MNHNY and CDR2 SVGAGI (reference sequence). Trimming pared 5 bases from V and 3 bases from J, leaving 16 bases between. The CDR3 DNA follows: TGTGCCAGCAGTACGCTCCTCATGGCGGAAGAGACCCAGTACTTC. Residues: CASSTLLMAEETQYF.

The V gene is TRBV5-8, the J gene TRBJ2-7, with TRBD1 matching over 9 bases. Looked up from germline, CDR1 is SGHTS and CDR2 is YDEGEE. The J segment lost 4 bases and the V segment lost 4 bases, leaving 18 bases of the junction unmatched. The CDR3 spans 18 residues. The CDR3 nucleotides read TGTGCCAGCAGCACGTCTTCTTGGGACAGGGTCATCAGGTACGAGCAGTACTTC. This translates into CASSTSSWDRVIRYEQYF.

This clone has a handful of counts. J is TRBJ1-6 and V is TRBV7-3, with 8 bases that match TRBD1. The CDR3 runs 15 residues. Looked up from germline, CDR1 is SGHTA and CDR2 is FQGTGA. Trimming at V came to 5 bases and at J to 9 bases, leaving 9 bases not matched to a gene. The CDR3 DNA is TGTGCCAGCAGCCTCGACAGGGGTCCAGGTTCACCCCTCCACTTT. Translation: CASSLDRGPGSPLHF.

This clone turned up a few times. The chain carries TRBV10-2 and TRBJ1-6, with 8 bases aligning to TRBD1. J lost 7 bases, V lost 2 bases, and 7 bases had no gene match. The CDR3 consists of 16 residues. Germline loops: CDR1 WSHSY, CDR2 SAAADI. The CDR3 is CASSEPQGAGNSPLHF. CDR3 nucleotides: TGCGCCAGCAGTGAGCCCCAGGGGGCGGGCAATTCACCCCTCCACTTT.

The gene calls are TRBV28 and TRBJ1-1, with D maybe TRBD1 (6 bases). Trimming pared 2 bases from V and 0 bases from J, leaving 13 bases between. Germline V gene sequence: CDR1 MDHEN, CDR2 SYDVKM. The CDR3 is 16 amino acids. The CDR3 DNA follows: TGTGCCAGCAGTTTAGGGGGAAGGGGGTTGAACACTGAAGCTTTCTTT. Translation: CASSLGGRGLNTEAFF.

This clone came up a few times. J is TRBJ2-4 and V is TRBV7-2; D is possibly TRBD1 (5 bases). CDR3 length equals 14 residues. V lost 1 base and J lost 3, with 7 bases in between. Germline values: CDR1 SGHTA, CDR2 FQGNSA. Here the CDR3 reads CASSLGQNKNIQYF. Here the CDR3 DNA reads TGTGCCAGCAGCTTAGGACAGAACAAAAACATTCAGTACTTC.

CDR3 amino acids: CASSSLAGQTYQETQYF. In nucleotides, the CDR3 is TGTGCCAGCTCATCCCTCGCCGGACAGACGTACCAAGAGACCCAGTACTTC. The V gene is TRBV18, the J gene TRBJ2-5; weak D call: TRBD1 (6 bases). CDR3 length: 17 residues. The V gene's germline CDR1 is KGHSH and CDR2 LQKENI. The germline V and J ends were trimmed by 5 bases and 0 bases, with 19 bases remaining between them. The variable domain in full, completed from reference TRBV18 and TRBJ2-5, reads NAGVMQNPRHLVRRRGQEARLRCSPMKGHSHVYWYRQLPEEGLKFMVYLQKENIIDESGMPKERFSAEFPKEGPSILRIQQVVRGDSAAYFCASSSLAGQTYQETQYFGPGTRLLVL.

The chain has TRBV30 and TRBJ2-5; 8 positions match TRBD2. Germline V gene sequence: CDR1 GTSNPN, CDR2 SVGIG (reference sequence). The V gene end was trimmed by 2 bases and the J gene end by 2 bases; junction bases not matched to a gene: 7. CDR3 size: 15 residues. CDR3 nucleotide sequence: TGTGCCTGGAGTCTGGGTAGCGGGGATCAAGAGACCCAGTACTTC. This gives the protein CAWSLGSGDQETQYF.

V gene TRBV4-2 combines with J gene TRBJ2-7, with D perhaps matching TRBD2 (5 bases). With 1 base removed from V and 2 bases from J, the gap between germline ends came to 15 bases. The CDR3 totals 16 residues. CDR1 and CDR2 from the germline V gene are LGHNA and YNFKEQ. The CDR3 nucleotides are TGTGCCAGCAGCCAAGCTTTGGGAGCCCCCCCCTACGAGCAGTACTTC. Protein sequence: CASSQALGAPPYEQYF.

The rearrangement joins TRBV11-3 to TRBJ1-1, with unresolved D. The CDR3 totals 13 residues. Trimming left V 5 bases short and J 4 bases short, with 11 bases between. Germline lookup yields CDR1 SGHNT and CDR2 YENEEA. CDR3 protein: CASSPGNSTEAFF. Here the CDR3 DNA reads TGTGCCAGCAGCCCAGGTAACAGCACTGAAGCTTTCTTT.

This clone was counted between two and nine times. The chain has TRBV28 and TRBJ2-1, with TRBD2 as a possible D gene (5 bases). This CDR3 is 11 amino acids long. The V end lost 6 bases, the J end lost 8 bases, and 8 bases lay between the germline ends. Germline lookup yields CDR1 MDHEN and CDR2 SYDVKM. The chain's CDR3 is CASRRADEQFF. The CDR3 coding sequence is TGTGCCAGCAGGAGGGCCGATGAGCAGTTCTTC.

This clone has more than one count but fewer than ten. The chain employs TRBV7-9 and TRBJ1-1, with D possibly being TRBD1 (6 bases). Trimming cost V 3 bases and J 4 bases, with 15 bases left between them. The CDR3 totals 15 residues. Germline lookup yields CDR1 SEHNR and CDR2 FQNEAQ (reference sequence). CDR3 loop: CASSLFRGESTEAFF. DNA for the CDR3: TGTGCCAGCAGCTTGTTCAGGGGCGAGAGCACTGAAGCTTTCTTT.

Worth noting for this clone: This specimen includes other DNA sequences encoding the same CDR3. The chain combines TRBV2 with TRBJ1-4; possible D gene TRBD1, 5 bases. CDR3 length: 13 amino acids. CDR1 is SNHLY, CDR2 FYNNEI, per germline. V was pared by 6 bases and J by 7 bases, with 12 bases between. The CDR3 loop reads CASRASRGEKLFF. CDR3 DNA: TGTGCCAGCAGGGCATCTAGGGGTGAAAAACTGTTTTTT.

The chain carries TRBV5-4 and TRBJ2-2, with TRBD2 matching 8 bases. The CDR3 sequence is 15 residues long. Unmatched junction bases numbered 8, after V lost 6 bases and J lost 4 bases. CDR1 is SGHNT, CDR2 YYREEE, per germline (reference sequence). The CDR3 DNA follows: TGTGCCAGCAAGGGCGGGGGGCCTCTCACCGGGGAGCTGTTTTTT. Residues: CASKGGGPLTGELFF.